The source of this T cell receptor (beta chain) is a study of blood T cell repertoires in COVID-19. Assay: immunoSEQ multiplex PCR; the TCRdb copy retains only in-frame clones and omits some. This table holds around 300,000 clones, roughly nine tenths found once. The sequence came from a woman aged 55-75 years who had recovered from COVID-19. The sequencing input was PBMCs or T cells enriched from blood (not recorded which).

CDR3 in amino acids: CASSPSGQGYGYTF. CDR3 DNA sequence: TGTGCCAGCAGCCCCTCGGGACAGGGCTATGGCTACACCTTC. The chain carries TRBV3-1 (or the pseudogene TRBV3-2) and TRBJ1-2; 9 bases match TRBD1. CDR3 size: 14 residues. Trimming at V came to 4 bases and at J to 4 bases, leaving 4 bases not matched to a gene. Germline CDR1 LGHDT, CDR2 YNNKEL (reference sequence).